These 6 T cell receptor beta chains originate from one sample sequenced in a study of CD8 T cells in ankylosing spondylitis. General study results and limits: A motif of under 10 highly homologous TCR beta variants was seen as apparently characteristic of ankylosing spondylitis blood.

These receptors' antigens are unknown. In TCRdb, the 5' RACE reads were re-called with MiXCR into one record per CDR3 protein. The data contain 650,000 to 800,000 distinct CDR3 sequences, 15% to 20% of them singletons. The sequenced sample consisted of blood, either unsorted or a sorted T cell fraction (not recorded which). These receptors were collected from a male donor with ankylosing spondylitis.

This clonotype came up a few times. V is TRBV3-1 and J is TRBJ1-6; D gene ambiguous. V was trimmed by 6 bases and J by 7 bases, leaving 13 bases between them. The CDR3 runs to 14 residues. Per germline, CDR1 LGHDT and CDR2 YNNKEL (reference sequence). The CDR3 nucleotides read TGTGCCAGCAGGCGCGGAGGGTACAATTCACCCCTCCACTTT. It yields the protein CASRRGGYNSPLHF.

This chain links TRBV20-1 with TRBJ2-4; 9 bases are a match to TRBD1. Per the germline V gene, CDR1 is DFQATT and CDR2 is SNEGSKA (reference sequence). With 2 bases clipped from V and 0 bases from J, the junction kept 8 bases outside the gene matches. The CDR3 is made up of 17 amino acids. CDR3 in DNA: TGCAGTGCTAGACCCCCGGGGACAGGGTTAGCCAAAAACATTCAGTACTTC. It encodes CSARPPGTGLAKNIQYF.

This clonotype was counted between two and nine times. The chain carries TRBV13 and TRBJ2-2, with 10 bases fitting TRBD1. There are 16 residues in the CDR3. The V segment lost 5 bases and the J segment 5 bases; nucleotides outside the gene matches: 8. The germline gives CDR1 PRHDT, CDR2 FYEKMQ (reference sequence). The CDR3 spells CASSRRDRGATGELFF. DNA of the CDR3: TGTGCCAGCAGCCGCCGGGACAGGGGCGCGACCGGGGAGCTGTTTTTT.

This sequence joins TRBV13 and TRBJ2-2, with 11 bases that match TRBD2. Per germline, CDR1 PRHDT and CDR2 FYEKMQ (reference sequence). With V trimmed by 5 bases and J by 5 bases, 10 bases remained unmatched. The CDR3 extends over 17 amino acids. In DNA form, the CDR3 reads TGTGCCAGCAGCCAGACCGCTAGCGGGGGGCCAACCGGGGAGCTGTTTTTT. It is translated as CASSQTASGGPTGELFF.

This clonotype was seen many times. CDR3 protein: CSVEGVASGSSYNEQFF. The CDR3 nucleotides read TGCAGCGTTGAAGGGGTGGCTAGCGGGAGCTCCTACAATGAGCAGTTCTTC. This chain joins TRBV29-1 and TRBJ2-1; 10 bases fit TRBD2. The CDR3 is 17 residues long. The trim removed 1 base at V and 0 bases at J, leaving 6 bases unmatched. Germline V CDR1 and CDR2: SQVTM, ANQGSEA.

In its sample, this clonotype was seen a few times. The V gene is TRBV30, the J gene TRBJ1-1; D is unclear. CDR1 and CDR2 from the germline V gene are GTSNPN and SVGIG (reference sequence). The V and J ends lost 0 bases and 6 bases respectively, with 11 bases between them. There are 13 residues in the CDR3. CDR3: CAWSVLGEAEAFF. Written as DNA, the CDR3 is TGTGCCTGGAGTGTACTGGGTGAGGCTGAAGCTTTCTTT.